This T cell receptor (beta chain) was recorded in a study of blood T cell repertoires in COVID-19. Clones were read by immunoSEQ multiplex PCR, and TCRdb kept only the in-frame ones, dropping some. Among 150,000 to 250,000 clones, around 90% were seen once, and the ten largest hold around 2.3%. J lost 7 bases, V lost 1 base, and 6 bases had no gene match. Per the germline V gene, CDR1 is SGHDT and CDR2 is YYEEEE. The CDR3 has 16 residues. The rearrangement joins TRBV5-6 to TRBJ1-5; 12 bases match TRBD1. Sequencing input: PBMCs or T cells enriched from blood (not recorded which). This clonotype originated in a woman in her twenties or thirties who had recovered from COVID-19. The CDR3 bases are TGTGCCAGCAGCTTGAGGGACAGGGGGCTGCAGCAGCCCCAGCATTTT. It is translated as CASSLRDRGLQQPQHF.